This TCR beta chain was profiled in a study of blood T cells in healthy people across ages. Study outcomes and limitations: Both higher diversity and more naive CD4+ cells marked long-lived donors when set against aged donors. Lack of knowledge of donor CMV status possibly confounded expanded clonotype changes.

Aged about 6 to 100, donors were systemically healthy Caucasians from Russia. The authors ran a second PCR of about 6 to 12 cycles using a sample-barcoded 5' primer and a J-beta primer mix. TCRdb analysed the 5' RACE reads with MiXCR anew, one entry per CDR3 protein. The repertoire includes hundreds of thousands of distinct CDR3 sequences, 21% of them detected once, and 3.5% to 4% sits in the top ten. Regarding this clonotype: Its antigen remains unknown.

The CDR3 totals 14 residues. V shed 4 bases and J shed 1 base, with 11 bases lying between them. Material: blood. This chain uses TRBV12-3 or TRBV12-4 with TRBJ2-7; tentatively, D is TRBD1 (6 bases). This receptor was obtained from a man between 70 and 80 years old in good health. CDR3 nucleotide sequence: TGTGCCAGCAGTTCAGGGGAAGGGTCCTACGAGCAGTACTTC. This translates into CASSSGEGSYEQYF.